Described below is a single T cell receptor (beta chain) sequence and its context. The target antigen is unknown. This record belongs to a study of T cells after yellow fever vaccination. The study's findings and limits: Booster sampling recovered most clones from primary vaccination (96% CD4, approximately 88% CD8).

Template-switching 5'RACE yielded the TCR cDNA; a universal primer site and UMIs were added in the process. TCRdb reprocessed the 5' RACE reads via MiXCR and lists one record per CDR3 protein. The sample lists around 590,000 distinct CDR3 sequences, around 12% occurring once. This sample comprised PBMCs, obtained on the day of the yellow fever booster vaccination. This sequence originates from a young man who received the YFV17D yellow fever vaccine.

The CDR3 coding sequence is TGTGCCAGCAACCCTCGGACCCCGGCGGGGCCAGAGACCCAGTACTTC. It specifies CASNPRTPAGPETQYF. The chain combines TRBV14 with TRBJ2-5; maybe TRBD2 (6 bases). Trimming removed 7 bases at V and 4 bases at J, with 22 bases between. This CDR3 is 16 amino acids long. Germline assignment: CDR1 SGHDN and CDR2 FVKESK. Looking up the rest from reference TRBV14 and TRBJ2-5 gives the full variable domain: EAGVTQFPSHSVIEKGQTVTLRCDPISGHDNLYWYRRVMGKEIKFLLHFVKESKQDESGMPNNRFLAERTGGTYSTLKVQPAELEDSGVYFCASNPRTPAGPETQYFGPGTRLLVL.